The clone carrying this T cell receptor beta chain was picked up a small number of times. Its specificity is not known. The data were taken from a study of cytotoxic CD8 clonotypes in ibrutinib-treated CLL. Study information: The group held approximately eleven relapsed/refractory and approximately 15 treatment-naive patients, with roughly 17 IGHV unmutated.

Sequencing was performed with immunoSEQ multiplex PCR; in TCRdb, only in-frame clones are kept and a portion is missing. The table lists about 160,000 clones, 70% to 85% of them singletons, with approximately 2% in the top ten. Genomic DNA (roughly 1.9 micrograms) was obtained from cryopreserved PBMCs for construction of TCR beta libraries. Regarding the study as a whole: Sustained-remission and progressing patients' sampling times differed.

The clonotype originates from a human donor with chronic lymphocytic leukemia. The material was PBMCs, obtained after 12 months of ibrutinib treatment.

The CDR3 spells CASSVETSVGSPLHF. CDR3 bases: TGTGCCAGTAGTGTCGAGACAAGTGTAGGTTCACCCCTCCACTTT. V is TRBV19 and J is TRBJ1-6; D gene uncertain. The CDR3 has 15 residues. Per the germline V gene, CDR1 is LNHDA and CDR2 is SQIVND (reference sequence). Trimming pared 5 bases from V and 9 bases from J, leaving 17 bases between.